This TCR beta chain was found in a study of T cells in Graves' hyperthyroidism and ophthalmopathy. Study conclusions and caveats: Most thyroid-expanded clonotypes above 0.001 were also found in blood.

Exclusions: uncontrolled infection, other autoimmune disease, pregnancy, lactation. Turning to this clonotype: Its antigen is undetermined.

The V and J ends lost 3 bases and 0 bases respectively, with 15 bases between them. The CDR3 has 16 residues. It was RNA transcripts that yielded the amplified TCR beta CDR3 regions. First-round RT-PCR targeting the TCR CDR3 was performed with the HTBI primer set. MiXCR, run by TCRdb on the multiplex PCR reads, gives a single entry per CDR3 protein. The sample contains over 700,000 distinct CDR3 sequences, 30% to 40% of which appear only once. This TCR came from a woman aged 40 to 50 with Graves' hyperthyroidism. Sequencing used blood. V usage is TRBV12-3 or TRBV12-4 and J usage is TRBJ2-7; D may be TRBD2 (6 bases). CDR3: CASSFSLGTPSYEQYF. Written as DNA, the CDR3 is TGTGCCAGCAGTTTTAGTCTCGGGACTCCCTCCTACGAGCAGTACTTC.